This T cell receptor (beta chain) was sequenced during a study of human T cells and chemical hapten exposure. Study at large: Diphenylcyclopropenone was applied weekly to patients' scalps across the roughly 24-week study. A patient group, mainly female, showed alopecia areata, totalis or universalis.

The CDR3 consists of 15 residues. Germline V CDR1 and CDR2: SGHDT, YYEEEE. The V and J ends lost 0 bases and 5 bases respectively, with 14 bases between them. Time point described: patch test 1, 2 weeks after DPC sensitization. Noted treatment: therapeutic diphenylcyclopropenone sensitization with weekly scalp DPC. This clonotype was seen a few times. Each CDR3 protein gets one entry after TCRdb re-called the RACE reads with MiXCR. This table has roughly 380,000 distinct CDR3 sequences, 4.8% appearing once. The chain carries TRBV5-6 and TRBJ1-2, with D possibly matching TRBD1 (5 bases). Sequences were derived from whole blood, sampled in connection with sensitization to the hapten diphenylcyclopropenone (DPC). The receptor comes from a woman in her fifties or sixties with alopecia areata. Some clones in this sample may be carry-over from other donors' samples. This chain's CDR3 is CASSLAAGIGYGYTF. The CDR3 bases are TGTGCCAGCAGCTTGGCCGCAGGGATAGGGTATGGCTACACCTTC.